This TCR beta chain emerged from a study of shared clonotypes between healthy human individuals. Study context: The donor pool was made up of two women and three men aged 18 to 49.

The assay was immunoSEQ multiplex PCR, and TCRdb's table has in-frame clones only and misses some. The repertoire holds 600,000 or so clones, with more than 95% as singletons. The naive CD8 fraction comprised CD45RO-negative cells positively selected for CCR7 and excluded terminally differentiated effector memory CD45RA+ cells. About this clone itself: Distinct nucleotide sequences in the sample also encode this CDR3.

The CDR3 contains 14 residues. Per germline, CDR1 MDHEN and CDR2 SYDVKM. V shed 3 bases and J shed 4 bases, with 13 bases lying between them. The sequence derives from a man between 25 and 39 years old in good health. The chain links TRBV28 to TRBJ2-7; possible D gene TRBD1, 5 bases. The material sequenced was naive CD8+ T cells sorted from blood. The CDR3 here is CASSLRDSPYEQYF. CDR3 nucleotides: TGTGCCAGCAGTTTGCGTGACAGCCCTTACGAGCAGTACTTC.